This TCR beta chain was profiled in a study of cytomegalovirus exposure and HLA in healthy donors. Background on the study: One earlier analysis, a look at about 179 million T cells, found roughly 110 million unique TCR beta sequences. General study results and limits: CMV serostatus alone was available as immune exposure information.

J lost 7 bases, V lost 4 bases, and 9 bases had no gene match. This CDR3 is built from 16 residues. Germline CDR1 reads LGHNA; CDR2 reads YNFKEQ. This clone has only one observation. The antigen remains unidentified. Primers: 60 Vbeta forward and 13 Jbeta reverse. Source study methods: The authors later counted around 80 million unique TCR beta chains, 9.5 million to 11 million of them shared. Assay used: immunoSEQ multiplex PCR; TCRdb lists only in-frame clones, some missing. V and J calls and clone size are given by that table; D and trimming were obtained from the DNA. This sample has about 140,000 clones; around 80% occur once, and the top ten carry about 3.5%.

The material sequenced was PBMCs. The clonotype originates from a man aged 35 to 55 in good health and CMV-seronegative. The chain joins TRBV4-2 to TRBJ1-6; 8 bases agree with TRBD1. CDR3 coding DNA: TGTGCCAGCAGCCCACAGGACAGGGAAAGGAATTCACCCCTCCACTTT. It specifies CASSPQDRERNSPLHF.